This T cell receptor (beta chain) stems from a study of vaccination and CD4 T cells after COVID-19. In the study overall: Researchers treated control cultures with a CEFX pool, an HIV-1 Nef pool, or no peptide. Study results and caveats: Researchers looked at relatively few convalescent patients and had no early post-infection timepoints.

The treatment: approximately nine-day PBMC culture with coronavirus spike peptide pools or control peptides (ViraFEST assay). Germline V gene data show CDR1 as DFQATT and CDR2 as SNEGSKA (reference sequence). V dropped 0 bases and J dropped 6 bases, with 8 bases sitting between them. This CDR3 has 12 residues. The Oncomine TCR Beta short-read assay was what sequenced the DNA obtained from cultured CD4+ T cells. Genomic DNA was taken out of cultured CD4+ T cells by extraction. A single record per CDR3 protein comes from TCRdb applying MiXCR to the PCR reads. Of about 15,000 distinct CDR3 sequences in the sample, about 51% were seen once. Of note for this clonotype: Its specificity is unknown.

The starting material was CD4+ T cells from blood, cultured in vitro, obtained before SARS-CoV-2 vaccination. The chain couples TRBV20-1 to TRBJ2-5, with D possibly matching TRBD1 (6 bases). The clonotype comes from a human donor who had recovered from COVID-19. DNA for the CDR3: TGCAGTGCTAGAGAGGGGGCGAAGACCCAGTACTTC. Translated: CSAREGAKTQYF.